This TCR beta chain was sequenced during a study of T cells in localized non-small cell lung cancer. General observations from the study: Within adjacent lung there appeared a median about 54 of the top 100 tumor clones. The study linked higher blood T cell density to longer overall survival. Tumor trailed uninvolved adjacent lung in T cell clonality, which peaked there. Sequencing covered just one tumor region, so heterogeneity cannot be ruled out.

The sample holds one count of this clone. Its antigen remains unknown. This CDR3 has 13 amino acids. The germline gives CDR1 MNHNY, CDR2 SVGAGI (reference sequence). V lost 9 bases and J lost 3, with 14 bases in between. Assay used: immunoSEQ multiplex PCR; TCRdb lists only in-frame clones, some missing. The table includes approximately 23,000 clones, approximately 88% detected once. Sequencing used peripheral blood, obtained before any cancer treatment. The J gene is TRBJ1-1, the V gene TRBV6-6, with a weak D call TRBD1 (5 bases). The TCR originated in a male donor older than 55 with stage I lung adenocarcinoma. The CDR3 DNA sequence: TGTGCCAGTATGGGGCGTCGGTACACTGAAGCTTTCTTT. This codes for CASMGRRYTEAFF.